Listed below are T cell receptor beta chains from one sample, sequenced in a study of shared clonotypes between healthy human individuals. Produced via immunoSEQ multiplex PCR; TCRdb's table is partial and in-frame only. The repertoire includes roughly 2,000,000 clones, about 95% of them detected once, and 1% to 1.5% sits in the top ten. Sequencing input: naive CD8+ T cells sorted from blood. These receptors were taken from a man aged 18 to 30 in good health. Each CDR3 is given with its conserved first and last residue. The D gene is left open where the match is weak. Only part of the rows carry a size: once, few, many, or a class if the clone is expanded.

CDR3nt	CDR3aa	v_gene	abundance	j_gene	d_gene	len
TGTGCCAGCAGCACCCCGGGACTAGCGAGCACCGGGGAGCTGTTTTTT	CASSTPGLASTGELFF	TRBV7-9	.	TRBJ2-2	TRBD2	16
TGTGCCAGCTCAAACTCCATGAGCGAGGAGACCCAGTACTTC	CASSNSMSEETQYF	TRBV27	.	TRBJ2-5	.	14
TGTGCCAGCAGCCAATTCGCCGGGCCCAGCGGCAACGAGCAGTACTTC	CASSQFAGPSGNEQYF	TRBV9	once	TRBJ2-7	.	16
TGCGCCAGCAGCCAGCAGGGGAGGGAGAATCAGCCCCAGCATTTT	CASSQQGRENQPQHF	TRBV4-1	.	TRBJ1-5	.	15
TGTGCCAGCAGCTTAACAGCGGGGGATACCGGGGAGCTGTTTTTT	CASSLTAGDTGELFF	TRBV7-3	.	TRBJ2-2	TRBD2	15
TGTGCCAGCAGTGAACCGAACAGGGGCAACAATGAGCAGTTCTTC	CASSEPNRGNNEQFF	TRBV2	.	TRBJ2-1	TRBD1	15
TGTGCCAGCAGCGTAGAGGGGGCAACTAATGAAAAACTGTTTTTT	CASSVEGATNEKLFF	TRBV9	.	TRBJ1-4	.	15
TGCGCCAGCAGCTTGTATGGAGGGGGCGGAGAAAAACTGTTTTTT	CASSLYGGGGEKLFF	TRBV5-1	.	TRBJ1-4	TRBD1	15
TGTGCCAGCAGCTTAGGCGCCGGATCAGTCGAGGACTTC	CASSLGAGSVEDF	TRBV13	.	TRBJ2-7	.	13
TGTGCCAGCAGCCGCCTCCTAGCGGGGGGCGAAGAGACCCAGTACTTC	CASSRLLAGGEETQYF	TRBV7-9	.	TRBJ2-5	TRBD2	16
TGTGCCAGCACCCGGGGCCTACTACGGCGGCAGTACTTC	CASTRGLLRRQYF	TRBV28	.	TRBJ2-7	.	13
TGCAGCTCAACCCCCATTAGCGGGGGGGAGCAGTTCTTC	CSSTPISGGEQFF	TRBV29-1	.	TRBJ2-1	TRBD2	13
TGTGCCAGCAGTCCCACGGGGTTGGGCTACACCTTC	CASSPTGLGYTF	TRBV27	few	TRBJ1-2	.	12
TGTGCCAGTAGTATAGATCTTGAACAGGGGGCTTTTGGCTACACCTTC	CASSIDLEQGAFGYTF	TRBV19	.	TRBJ1-2	TRBD1	16
TGTGCCCTACAAGGGACCTCCTACGAGCAGTACTTC	CALQGTSYEQYF	TRBV2	.	TRBJ2-7	.	12
TGTGCCAGCAGCTTAGTGCTCAGCTTATCCAACACTGAAGCTTTCTTT	CASSLVLSLSNTEAFF	TRBV7-8	.	TRBJ1-1	.	16
TGCGCCAGCAGCCATGACAGCTTAATCGCTTTCTTT	CASSHDSLIAFF	TRBV4-1	.	TRBJ1-1	.	12
TGTGCCAGTAGTCCTCAGCAGCCCCAGCATTTT	CASSPQQPQHF	TRBV19	.	TRBJ1-5	.	11
TGTGCCACCAGCAGAGAGGGTAGCGGGTACTACGAGCAGTACTTC	CATSREGSGYYEQYF	TRBV15	.	TRBJ2-7	TRBD2	15
TGTGCCAGCAGTCCTTTCACCGGGGGGCGGCTGGGGACTGAAGCTTTCTTT	CASSPFTGGRLGTEAFF	TRBV27	.	TRBJ1-1	.	17
TGCGCCAGCAGCTGGGACGGCCTTAACACCGGGGAGCTGTTTTTT	CASSWDGLNTGELFF	TRBV5-1	.	TRBJ2-2	.	15
TGTGCCAGCACCTGGGACACCCAAGGGTCAGATACGCAGTATTTT	CASTWDTQGSDTQYF	TRBV6-6	.	TRBJ2-3	.	15
TGTGCCAGCAGCGTAACAGGGGAGGATAATTCACCCCTCCACTTT	CASSVTGEDNSPLHF	TRBV6-5	.	TRBJ1-6	TRBD1	15
TGTGCCAGCAGCGAGGTAGGGGGCGGGGATCAGCCCCAGCATTTT	CASSEVGGGDQPQHF	TRBV6-5	once	TRBJ1-5	TRBD1	15
TGTGCCAGCAGTTATGGTGGGAGTGGGTACTATGGCTACACCTTC	CASSYGGSGYYGYTF	TRBV6-5	.	TRBJ1-2	.	15
TGCGCCAGCAGCCAAGGTGCCCCCGGCGCGGGCTATGGCTACACCTTC	CASSQGAPGAGYGYTF	TRBV4-1	.	TRBJ1-2	.	16
TGTGCCAGCAAGGGACTAGCGGGGGGTAGCACAGATACGCAGTATTTT	CASKGLAGGSTDTQYF	TRBV27	.	TRBJ2-3	TRBD2	16
TGTGCCTGGAGCCCCGGACACGTCCACGAGCAGTACTTC	CAWSPGHVHEQYF	TRBV30	.	TRBJ2-7	.	13
TGCGCCAGCAGCCAAGTAGGGGAGCTAGCAGCAAGCTCCTACGAGCAGTACTTC	CASSQVGELAASSYEQYF	TRBV4-3	.	TRBJ2-7	.	18
TGTGCCAGCAGTTTATTTGGGGACCAAGAGACCCAGTACTTC	CASSLFGDQETQYF	TRBV27	once	TRBJ2-5	.	14
TGCGCCAGCAGCGATGACAGGTCCTCAGCAGATACGCAGTATTTT	CASSDDRSSADTQYF	TRBV5-1	.	TRBJ2-3	.	15
TGTGCCAGCAGCCCCGCCACACTAGCGGTCCAAGAGACCCAGTACTTC	CASSPATLAVQETQYF	TRBV11-2	.	TRBJ2-5	TRBD2	16
TGTGCCAGTTGGGGACAGGGGCCCAATGAGCAGTTCTTC	CASWGQGPNEQFF	TRBV19	.	TRBJ2-1	TRBD1	13
TGTGCCAGCAGCTGGGGACTAGCGGGGGCCTACAATGAGCAGTTCTTC	CASSWGLAGAYNEQFF	TRBV13	.	TRBJ2-1	TRBD2	16
TGTGCCAGCAGCTTATCGCGGGACATACTCACAGATACGCAGTATTTT	CASSLSRDILTDTQYF	TRBV7-9	.	TRBJ2-3	.	16
TGTGCCAGCAGTTATTTTGGGTCAACAACTAACTATGGCTACACCTTC	CASSYFGSTTNYGYTF	TRBV6-5	.	TRBJ1-2	.	16
TGTGCCAGTAGTCTCTGGTGGGACAAGGGACTTCAAACGGGGCAGTACTTC	CASSLWWDKGLQTGQYF	TRBV19	.	TRBJ2-7	.	17
TGTGCCAGCAGCTTCCTGGCTCTAGCGGCCGAGCAGTACTTC	CASSFLALAAEQYF	TRBV7-8	.	TRBJ2-7	TRBD2	14
TGTGCCTGGAGTCCCCCCATGACAGCTAACTATGGCTACACCTTC	CAWSPPMTANYGYTF	TRBV30	once	TRBJ1-2	.	15
TGTGCCAGTAGTGTCGACAGGGAAGAGACCCAGTACTTC	CASSVDREETQYF	TRBV19	.	TRBJ2-5	TRBD1	13
TGTGCCAGCAGTTTAGGGGTACCCTCCTACAATGAGCAGTTCTTC	CASSLGVPSYNEQFF	TRBV27	.	TRBJ2-1	.	15
TGCAGCGTTATACAGGGGGATAGCAATCAGCCCCAGCATTTT	CSVIQGDSNQPQHF	TRBV29-1	.	TRBJ1-5	TRBD1	14
TGTGCCAGCAGCCAAGGCCGGGACCAACTTCGGGGCTACACCTTC	CASSQGRDQLRGYTF	TRBV4-2	.	TRBJ1-2	.	15
TGTGCCAGCAGTGCGACTACTAGCGGTAGCTCCTACAATGAGCAGTTCTTC	CASSATTSGSSYNEQFF	TRBV6-1	.	TRBJ2-1	TRBD2	17